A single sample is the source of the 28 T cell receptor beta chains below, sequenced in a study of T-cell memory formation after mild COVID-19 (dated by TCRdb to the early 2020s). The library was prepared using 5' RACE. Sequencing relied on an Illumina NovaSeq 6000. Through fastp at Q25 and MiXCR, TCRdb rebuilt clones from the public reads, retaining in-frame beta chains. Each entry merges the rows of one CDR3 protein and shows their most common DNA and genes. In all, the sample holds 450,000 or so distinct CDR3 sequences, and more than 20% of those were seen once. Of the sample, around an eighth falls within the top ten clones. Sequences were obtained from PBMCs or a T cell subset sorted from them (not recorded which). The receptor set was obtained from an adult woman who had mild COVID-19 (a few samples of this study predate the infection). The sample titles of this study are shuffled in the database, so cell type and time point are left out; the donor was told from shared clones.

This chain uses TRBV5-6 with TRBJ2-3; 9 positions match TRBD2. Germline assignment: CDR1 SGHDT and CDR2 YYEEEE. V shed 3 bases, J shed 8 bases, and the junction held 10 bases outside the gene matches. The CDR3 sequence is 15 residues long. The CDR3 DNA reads TGTGCCAGCAGCTCGCTAGCGGGGAGTCTTGGTACGCAGTATTTT. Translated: CASSSLAGSLGTQYF.

CDR3 nucleotides: TGTGCCAGCAGTGATACAGGGGGCCCACGAGCCTACGAGCAGTACTTC. Translated: CASSDTGGPRAYEQYF. V gene TRBV2 combines with J gene TRBJ2-7; TRBD1 aligns across 9 bases. CDR1 and CDR2 from the germline V gene are SNHLY and FYNNEI. The CDR3 contains 16 residues. The trim removed 3 bases at V and 2 bases at J, leaving 8 bases unmatched.

This CDR3 is CASSPNQDRGVNEQFF. The CDR3 DNA is TGTGCCAGCAGCCCAAACCAGGACAGGGGGGTGAATGAGCAGTTCTTC. V gene TRBV7-2 combines with J gene TRBJ2-1, with 10 bases identical to TRBD1. Germline lookup yields CDR1 SGHTA and CDR2 FQGNSA. CDR3 length: 16 residues. The J segment lost 7 bases and the V segment lost 5 bases, leaving 11 bases of the junction unmatched.

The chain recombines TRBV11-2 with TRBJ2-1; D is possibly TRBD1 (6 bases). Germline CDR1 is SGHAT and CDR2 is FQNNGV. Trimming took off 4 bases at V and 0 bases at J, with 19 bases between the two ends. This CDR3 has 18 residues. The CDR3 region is CASSWVQGPPSSYNEQFF. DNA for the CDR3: TGTGCCAGCAGCTGGGTACAGGGCCCACCGAGCTCCTACAATGAGCAGTTCTTC.

The CDR3, as DNA: TGCAGCGTTCTTGGGAGGGTTCACCTAGGACACGTTCTGGAGACCCAGTACTTC. As protein: CSVLGRVHLGHVLETQYF. V is TRBV29-1 and J is TRBJ2-5, with TRBD2 matching 7 bases. V was pared by 5 bases and J by 5 bases, with 23 bases of the junction left unmatched. Germline-derived CDR1 and CDR2 are SQVTM and ANQGSEA. CDR3 length: 18 amino acids.

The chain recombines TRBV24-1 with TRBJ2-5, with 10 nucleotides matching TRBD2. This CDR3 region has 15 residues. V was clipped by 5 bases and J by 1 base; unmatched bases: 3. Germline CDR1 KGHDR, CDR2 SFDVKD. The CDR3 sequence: CATSGASGGQETQYF. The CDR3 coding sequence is TGTGCCACCAGTGGAGCTAGCGGGGGCCAAGAGACCCAGTACTTC.

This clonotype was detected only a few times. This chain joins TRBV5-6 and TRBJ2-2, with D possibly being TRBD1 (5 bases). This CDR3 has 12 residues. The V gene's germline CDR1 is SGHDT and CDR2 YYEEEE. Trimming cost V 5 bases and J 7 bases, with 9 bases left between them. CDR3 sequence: CASRQEDGELFF. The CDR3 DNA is TGTGCCAGCAGACAGGAAGACGGGGAGCTGTTTTTT. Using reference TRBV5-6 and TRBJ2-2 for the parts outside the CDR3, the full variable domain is DAGVTQSPTHLIKTRGQQVTLRCSPKSGHDTVSWYQQALGQGPQFIFQYYEEEERQRGNFPDRFSGHQFPNYSSELNVNALLLGDSALYLCASRQEDGELFFGEGSRLTVL.

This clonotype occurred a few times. The CDR3 nucleotides read TGTGCCAGCAGCACCCGGATCCCGGGACTAGCGGGAGCGTGGGTCTACGAGCAGTACTTC. This codes for CASSTRIPGLAGAWVYEQYF. The chain employs TRBV21-1 and TRBJ2-7; the table names TRBD2, a call not compared with the DNA. TRBV21-1 is a pseudogene segment. The CDR3 extends over 20 amino acids.

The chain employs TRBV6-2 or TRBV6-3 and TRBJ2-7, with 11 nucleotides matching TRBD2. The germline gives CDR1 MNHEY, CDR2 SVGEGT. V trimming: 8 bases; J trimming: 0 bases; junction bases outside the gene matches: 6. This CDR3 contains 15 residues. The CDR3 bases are TGTGCCAGCGATAAAGGGACTAGCGGCTCCTACGAGCAGTACTTC. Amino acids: CASDKGTSGSYEQYF.

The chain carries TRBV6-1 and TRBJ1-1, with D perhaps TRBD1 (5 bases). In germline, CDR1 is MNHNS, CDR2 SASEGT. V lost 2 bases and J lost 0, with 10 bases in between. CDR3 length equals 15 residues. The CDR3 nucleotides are TGTGCCAGCAGTGAACTGCAGGGTTTGAACACTGAAGCTTTCTTT. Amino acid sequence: CASSELQGLNTEAFF.

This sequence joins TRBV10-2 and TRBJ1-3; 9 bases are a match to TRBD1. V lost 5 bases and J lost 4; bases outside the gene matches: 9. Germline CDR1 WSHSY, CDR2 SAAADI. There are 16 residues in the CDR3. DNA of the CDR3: TGCGCCAGCAGTACCGGGACAGGGTCGACGGGAAACACCATATATTTT. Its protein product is CASSTGTGSTGNTIYF.

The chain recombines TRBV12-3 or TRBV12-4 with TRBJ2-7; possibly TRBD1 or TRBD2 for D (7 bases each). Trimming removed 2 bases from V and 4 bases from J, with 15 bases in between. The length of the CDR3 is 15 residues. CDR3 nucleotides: TGTGCCAGCAGTTTACAGGGGGAGGGCCGTTACGAGCAGTACTTC. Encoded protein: CASSLQGEGRYEQYF.

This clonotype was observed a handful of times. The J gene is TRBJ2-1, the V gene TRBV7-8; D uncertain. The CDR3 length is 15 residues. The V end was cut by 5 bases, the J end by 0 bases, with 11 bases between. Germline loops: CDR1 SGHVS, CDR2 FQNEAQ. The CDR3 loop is CASSVQLSSYNEQFF. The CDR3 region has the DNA TGTGCCAGCAGCGTCCAACTATCCTCCTACAATGAGCAGTTCTTC.

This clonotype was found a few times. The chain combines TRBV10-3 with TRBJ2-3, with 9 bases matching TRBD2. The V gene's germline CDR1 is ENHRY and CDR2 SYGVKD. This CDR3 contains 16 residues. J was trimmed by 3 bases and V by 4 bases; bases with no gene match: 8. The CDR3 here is CAISGTGTSRTDTQYF. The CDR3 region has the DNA TGTGCCATCAGTGGTACCGGGACTAGCCGGACAGATACGCAGTATTTT.

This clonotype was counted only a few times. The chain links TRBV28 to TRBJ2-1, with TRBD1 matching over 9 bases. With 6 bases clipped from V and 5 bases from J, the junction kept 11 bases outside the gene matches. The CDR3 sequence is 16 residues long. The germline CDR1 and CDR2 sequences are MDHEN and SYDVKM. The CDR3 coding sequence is TGTGCCAGCAGCCCTGCCGGGACAGGGAGACACAATGAGCAGTTCTTC. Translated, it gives CASSPAGTGRHNEQFF. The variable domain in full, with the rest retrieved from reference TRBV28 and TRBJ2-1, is DVKVTQSSRYLVKRTGEKVFLECVQDMDHENMFWYRQDPGLGLRLIYFSYDVKMKEKGDIPEGYSVSREKKERFSLILESASTNQTSMYLCASSPAGTGRHNEQFFGPGTRLTVL.

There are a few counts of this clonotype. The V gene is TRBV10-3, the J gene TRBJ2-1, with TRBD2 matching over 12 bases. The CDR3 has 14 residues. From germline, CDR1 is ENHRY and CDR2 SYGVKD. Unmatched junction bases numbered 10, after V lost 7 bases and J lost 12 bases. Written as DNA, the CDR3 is TGTGCCATCACCCGACTAGCGGGGGATCAATCGCAGTTCTTC. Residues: CAITRLAGDQSQFF.

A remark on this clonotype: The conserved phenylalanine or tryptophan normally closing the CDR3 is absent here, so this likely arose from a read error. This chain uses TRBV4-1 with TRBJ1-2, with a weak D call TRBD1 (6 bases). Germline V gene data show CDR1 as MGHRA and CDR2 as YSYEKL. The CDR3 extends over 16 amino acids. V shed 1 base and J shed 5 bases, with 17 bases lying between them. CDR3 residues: CASSQAAGVGFYGYTL. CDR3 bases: TGCGCCAGCAGCCAAGCTGCAGGGGTAGGGTTTTATGGCTACACCTTA.

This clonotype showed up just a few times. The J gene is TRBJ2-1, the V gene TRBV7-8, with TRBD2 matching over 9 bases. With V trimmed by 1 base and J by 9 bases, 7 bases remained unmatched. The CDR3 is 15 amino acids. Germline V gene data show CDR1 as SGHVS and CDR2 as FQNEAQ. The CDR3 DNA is TGTGCCAGCAGCTTAGAGGGTAGCGGGAGTGTTGAGCAGTTCTTC. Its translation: CASSLEGSGSVEQFF. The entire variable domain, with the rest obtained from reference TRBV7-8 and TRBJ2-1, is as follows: GAGVSQSPRYKVAKRGQDVALRCDPISGHVSLFWYQQALGQGPEFLTYFQNEAQLDKSGLPSDRFFAERPEGSVSTLKIQRTQQEDSAVYLCASSLEGSGSVEQFFGPGTRLTVL.

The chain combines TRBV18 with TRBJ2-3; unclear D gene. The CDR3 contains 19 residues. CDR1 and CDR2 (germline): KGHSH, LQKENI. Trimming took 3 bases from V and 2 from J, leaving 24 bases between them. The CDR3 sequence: CASSPTVVVSPSVTDTQYF. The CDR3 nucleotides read TGTGCCAGCTCACCCACAGTCGTAGTCAGCCCCTCTGTCACAGATACGCAGTATTTT.

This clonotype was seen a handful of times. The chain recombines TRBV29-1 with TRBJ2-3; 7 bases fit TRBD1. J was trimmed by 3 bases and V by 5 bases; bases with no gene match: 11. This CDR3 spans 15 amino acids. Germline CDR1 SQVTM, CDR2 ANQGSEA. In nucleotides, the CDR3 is TGCAGCGTTTCAGCGAAGGGGGCGAGGACAGATACGCAGTATTTT. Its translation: CSVSAKGARTDTQYF.

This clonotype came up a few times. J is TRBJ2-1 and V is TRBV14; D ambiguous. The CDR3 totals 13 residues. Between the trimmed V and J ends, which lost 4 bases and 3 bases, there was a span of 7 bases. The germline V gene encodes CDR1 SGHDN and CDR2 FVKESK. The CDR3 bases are TGTGCCAGCAGCCGCAACCTCTACAATGAGCAGTTCTTC. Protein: CASSRNLYNEQFF.

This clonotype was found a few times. DNA for the CDR3: TGTGCCAGCAGTTCGGTGGCGGGAGAAATCGATGAGCAGTTCTTC. It is translated as CASSSVAGEIDEQFF. The chain is built from TRBV12-3 or TRBV12-4 and TRBJ2-1, with TRBD2 identical over 7 bases. The length of the CDR3 is 15 residues. Germline trimming cut 4 bases from V and 8 bases from J; bases unmatched to any gene: 11.

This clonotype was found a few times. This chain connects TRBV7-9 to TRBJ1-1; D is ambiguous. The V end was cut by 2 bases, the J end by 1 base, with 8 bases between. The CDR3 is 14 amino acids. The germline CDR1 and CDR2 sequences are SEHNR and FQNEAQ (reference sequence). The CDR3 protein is CASSLRARNTEAFF. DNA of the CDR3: TGTGCCAGCAGCTTAAGGGCTAGGAACACTGAAGCTTTCTTT.

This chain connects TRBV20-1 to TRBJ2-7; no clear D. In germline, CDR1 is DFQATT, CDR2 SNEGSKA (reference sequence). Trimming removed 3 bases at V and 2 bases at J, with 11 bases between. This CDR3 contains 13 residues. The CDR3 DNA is TGCAGTGCTAGCCACTCGGGCACCTACGAGCAGTACTTC. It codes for CSASHSGTYEQYF.

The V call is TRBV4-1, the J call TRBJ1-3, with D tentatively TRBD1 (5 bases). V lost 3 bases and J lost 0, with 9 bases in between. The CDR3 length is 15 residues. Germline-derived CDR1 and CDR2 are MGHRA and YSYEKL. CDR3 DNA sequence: TGCGCCAGCAGCCATGAGGACATCTCTGGAAACACCATATATTTT. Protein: CASSHEDISGNTIYF.

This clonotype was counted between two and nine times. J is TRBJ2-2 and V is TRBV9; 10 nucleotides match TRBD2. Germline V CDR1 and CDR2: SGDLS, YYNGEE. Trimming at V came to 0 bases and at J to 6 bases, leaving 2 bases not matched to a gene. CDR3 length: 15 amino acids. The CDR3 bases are TGTGCCAGCAGCGTAGGAGCGGGGGGGCCCGGGGAGCTGTTTTTT. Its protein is CASSVGAGGPGELFF. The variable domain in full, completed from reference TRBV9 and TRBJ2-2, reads DSGVTQTPKHLITATGQRVTLRCSPRSGDLSVYWYQQSLDQGLQFLIQYYNGEERAKGNILERFSAQQFPDLHSELNLSSLELGDSALYFCASSVGAGGPGELFFGEGSRLTVL.

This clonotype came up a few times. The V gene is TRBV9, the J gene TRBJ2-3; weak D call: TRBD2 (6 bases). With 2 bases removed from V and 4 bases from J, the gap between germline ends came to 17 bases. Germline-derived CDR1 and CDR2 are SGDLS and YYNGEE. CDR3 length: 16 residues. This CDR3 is CASSVSTLGEADTQYF. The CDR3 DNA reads TGTGCCAGCAGCGTCTCCACACTTGGGGAGGCAGATACGCAGTATTTT.

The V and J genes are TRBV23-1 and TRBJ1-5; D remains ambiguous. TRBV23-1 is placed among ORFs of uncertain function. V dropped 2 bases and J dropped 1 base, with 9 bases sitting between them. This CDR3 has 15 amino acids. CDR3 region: CASSQMGGSNQPQHF. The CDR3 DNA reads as TGCGCCAGCAGTCAAATGGGAGGAAGCAATCAGCCCCAGCATTTT.